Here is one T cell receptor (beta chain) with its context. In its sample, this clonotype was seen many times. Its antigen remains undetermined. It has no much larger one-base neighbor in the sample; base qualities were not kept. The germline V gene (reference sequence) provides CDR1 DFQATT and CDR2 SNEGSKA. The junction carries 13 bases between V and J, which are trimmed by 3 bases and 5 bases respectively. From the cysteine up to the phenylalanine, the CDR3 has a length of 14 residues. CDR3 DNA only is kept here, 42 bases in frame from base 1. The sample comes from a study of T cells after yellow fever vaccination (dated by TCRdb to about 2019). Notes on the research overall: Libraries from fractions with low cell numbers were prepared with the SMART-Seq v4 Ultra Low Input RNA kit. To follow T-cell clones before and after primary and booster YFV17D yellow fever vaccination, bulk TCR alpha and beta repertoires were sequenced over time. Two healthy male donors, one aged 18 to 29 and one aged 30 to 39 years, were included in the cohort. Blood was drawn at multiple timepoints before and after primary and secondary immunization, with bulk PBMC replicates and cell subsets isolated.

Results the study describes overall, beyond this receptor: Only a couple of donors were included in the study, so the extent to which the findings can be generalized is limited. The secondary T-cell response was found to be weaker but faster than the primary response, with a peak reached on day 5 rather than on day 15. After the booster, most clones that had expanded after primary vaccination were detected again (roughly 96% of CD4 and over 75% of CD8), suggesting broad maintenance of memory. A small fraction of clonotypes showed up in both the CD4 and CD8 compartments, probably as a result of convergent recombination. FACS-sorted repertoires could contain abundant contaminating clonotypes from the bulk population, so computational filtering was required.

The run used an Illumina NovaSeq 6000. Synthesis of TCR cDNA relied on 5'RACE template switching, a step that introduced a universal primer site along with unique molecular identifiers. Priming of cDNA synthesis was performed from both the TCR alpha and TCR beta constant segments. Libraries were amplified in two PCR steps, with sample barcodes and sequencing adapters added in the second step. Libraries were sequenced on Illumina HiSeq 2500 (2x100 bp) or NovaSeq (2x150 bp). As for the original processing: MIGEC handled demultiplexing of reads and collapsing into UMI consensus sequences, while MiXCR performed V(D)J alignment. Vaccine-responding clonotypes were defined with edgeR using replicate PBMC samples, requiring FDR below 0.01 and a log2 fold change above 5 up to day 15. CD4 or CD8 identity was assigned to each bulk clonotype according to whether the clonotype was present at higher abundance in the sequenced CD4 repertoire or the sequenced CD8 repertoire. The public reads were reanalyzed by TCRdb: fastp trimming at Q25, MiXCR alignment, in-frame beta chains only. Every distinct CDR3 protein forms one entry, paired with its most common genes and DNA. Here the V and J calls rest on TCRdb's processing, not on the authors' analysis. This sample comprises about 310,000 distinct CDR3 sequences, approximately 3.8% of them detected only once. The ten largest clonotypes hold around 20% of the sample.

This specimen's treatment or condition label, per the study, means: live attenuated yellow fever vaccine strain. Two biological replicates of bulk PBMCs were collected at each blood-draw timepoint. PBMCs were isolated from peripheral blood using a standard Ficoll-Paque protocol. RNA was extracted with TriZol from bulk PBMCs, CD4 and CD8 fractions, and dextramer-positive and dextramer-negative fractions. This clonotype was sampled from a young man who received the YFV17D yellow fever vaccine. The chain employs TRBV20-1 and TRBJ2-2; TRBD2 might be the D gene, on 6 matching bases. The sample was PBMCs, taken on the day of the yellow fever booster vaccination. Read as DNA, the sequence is TGCAGTGCTAGCGGACCAGGGAGGACCGGGGAGCTGTTTTTT. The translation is CSASGPGRTGELFF.